This TCR beta chain originates from a study of OX40 agonist ivuxolimab in advanced cancers. The protocol was immunoSEQ multiplex PCR, while the TCRdb copy is restricted to in-frame clones and leaves out a portion. The table shows over 80,000 clones, with approximately 80% occurring only once. The CDR3 extends over 15 amino acids. V lost 5 bases, J lost 4 bases, and 7 bases stayed unmatched. CDR1 is SGHAT and CDR2 is FQNNGV in the germline V gene. This sample comprised CD4+ or CD8+ T cells sorted from blood, obtained in a trial of the OX40 agonist ivuxolimab. This sequence joins TRBV11-2 and TRBJ2-7; TRBD2 agrees at 11 bases. This receptor was identified in an adult with an advanced solid tumor such as melanoma, head and neck, liver or kidney cancer. The CDR3 bases are TGTGCCAGCAGCCAGAGTACTAGCGGGAGATACGAGCAGTACTTC. This codes for CASSQSTSGRYEQYF.